The source of this TCR beta chain is a study of cytomegalovirus exposure and HLA in healthy donors. As for the study in general: In an early release, HLA-typed donors contributed 90 million or so unique TCR sequences.

It was with 60 Vbeta and 13 Jbeta primers that the PCR ran. The protocol was immunoSEQ multiplex PCR, while the TCRdb copy is restricted to in-frame clones and leaves out a portion. This sample has roughly 100,000 clones, with roughly 70% found just once. Study-wide findings and caveats: There were some 150 TCR beta chains listed as cytomegalovirus-associated.

On this clone: Its antigen is as yet unknown.

Likely unrecorded immune exposures existed in these nominally healthy donors. Source material: PBMCs. The sequence was collected from a man in his forties in good health and CMV-seropositive.

CDR3 amino acids: CASSPASGRGGLTDTQYF. For the CDR3, the DNA is TGTGCCAGCAGTCCGGCTAGCGGGAGGGGGGGTTTAACAGATACGCAGTATTTT. The V and J genes are TRBV27 and TRBJ2-3, with 12 bases identical to TRBD2. Germline V gives CDR1 MNHEY, CDR2 SMNVEV (reference sequence). The trim removed 5 bases at V and 3 bases at J, leaving 12 bases unmatched. This CDR3 region has 18 residues.